The rows below give T cell receptor beta chains drawn from one sample of a study of a mutant IDH1 vaccine in newly diagnosed glioma. For these receptors, no antigen is known. Clones were sequenced by immunoSEQ multiplex PCR, and TCRdb holds only the in-frame ones, with some missing. This table has tens of thousands of clones, about four fifths appearing once. The sequenced sample was PBMCs, obtained from a glioma patient whose treatment included an IDH1 peptide vaccine. The receptor source for this set is a man aged 18 to 29 with glioma. CDR3s leave out the opening cysteine and the closing phenylalanine or tryptophan. The order of the fields is J gene, V gene, CDR3 protein.

TRBJ2-7	TRBV10-3	AIRGTGTGGYEQY
TRBJ1-1	TRBV7-6	ASSLGAGLKNTEAF
TRBJ1-1	TRBV28	ASSLGFGAGEATEAF
TRBJ1-2	TRBV9	ASSVVAGGHPNYGYT
TRBJ1-4	TRBV7-9	ASSWAVNEKLF
TRBJ2-3	TRBV5-4	ASSRPGLALDTQY
TRBJ1-2	TRBV30	AWSVRGPGYT
TRBJ2-4	TRBV5-6	ASSLRNLAKNIQY
TRBJ2-3	TRBV9	ASSGLIVGRTDTQY
TRBJ2-7	TRBV5-6	ASSGDSQVYEQY
TRBJ1-2	TRBV27	ASSLSGGGFKEGYT
TRBJ2-7	TRBV10-3	AIGKGSGLLEQY
TRBJ1-1	TRBV6-6	ASSWPQGEGSTEAF
TRBJ2-7	TRBV28	ASSLWDYSRYEQY
TRBJ1-1	TRBV2	ASREDRYTEAF
TRBJ1-2	TRBV19	ASSIVTGSYGGYT
TRBJ2-3	TRBV19	ASRLGQGYEDTQY
TRBJ1-4	TRBV30	AWSVGPNEKLF
TRBJ2-7	TRBV5-4	ASSLGQDYEQY
TRBJ2-5	TRBV14	ASSQGAGGRQETQY
TRBJ1-3	TRBV7-8	ASSSTTVSGNTIY
TRBJ1-1	TRBV7-2	ASSTGTVRRTEAF
TRBJ1-6	TRBV6-1	ASSEYSNSPLH
TRBJ1-5	TRBV7-9	ASSFDTQPQH
TRBJ1-5	TRBV6-6	ASSLDRTSNQPQH
TRBJ1-1	TRBV6-5	ASSWRGSPEAF
TRBJ1-5	TRBV7-2	ASSLVIVGDWSNQPQH
TRBJ2-5	TRBV30	AWSVLGAATQY
TRBJ1-6	TRBV4-1	ASSQEWGAVLPLH
TRBJ2-5	TRBV9	ASSGARPFQETQY
TRBJ1-2	TRBV7-8	ASSLGGRPYGYT
TRBJ2-1	TRBV7-3	ASSHSGSETYNEQF
TRBJ2-7	TRBV6-6	ASRGDTLSEQY
TRBJ2-6	TRBV30	AWSGGSLRGANVLT
TRBJ1-5	TRBV11-3	ASSSEQGVADQPQH
TRBJ1-5	TRBV5-5	ASSLSTGPQH
TRBJ1-2	TRBV6-5	ASSYEPGNYGYT
TRBJ1-1	TRBV6-6	ASSYTGTGLAEAF
TRBJ1-2	TRBV5-1	ASSLEGVGYT
TRBJ2-2	TRBV5-1	ASSLGRGKAGELF
TRBJ2-5	TRBV7-8	ASSLSYQETQY
TRBJ2-7	TRBV5-1	ASSLAGTTGEQY
TRBJ2-1	TRBV9	ASSGGGRVGNEQF
TRBJ1-4	TRBV4-3	ASSQSRPHGGVPATNEKLF
TRBJ2-3	TRBV19	ASISSGADTQY
TRBJ2-7	TRBV29-1	SVLRDTSYEQY
TRBJ2-7	TRBV19	ASKQAEISYEQY
TRBJ2-3	TRBV7-3	ASSPSGGRTDTQY
TRBJ2-1	TRBV5-1	ASSFGTHNNEQF
TRBJ1-1	TRBV18	ASSPQGAGNTEAF
TRBJ2-7	TRBV6-5	ASRRQGETYEQY
TRBJ2-5	TRBV4-2	ASSQDFGDRGQETQY
TRBJ2-3	TRBV9	ASSVEPRPITDTQY